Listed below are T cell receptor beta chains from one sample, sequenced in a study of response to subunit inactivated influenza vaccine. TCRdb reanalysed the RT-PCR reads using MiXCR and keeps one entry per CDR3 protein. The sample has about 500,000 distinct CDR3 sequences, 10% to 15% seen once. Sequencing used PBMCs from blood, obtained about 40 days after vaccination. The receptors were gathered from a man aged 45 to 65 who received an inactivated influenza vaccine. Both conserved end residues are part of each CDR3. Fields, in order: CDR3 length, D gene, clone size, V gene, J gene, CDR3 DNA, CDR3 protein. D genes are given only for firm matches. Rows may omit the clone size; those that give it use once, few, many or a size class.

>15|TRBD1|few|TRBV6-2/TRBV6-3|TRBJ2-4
TGTGCCAGCAGCCGGGACAGCCCCTGGGGTAACATTCAGTACTTC
CASSRDSPWGNIQYF
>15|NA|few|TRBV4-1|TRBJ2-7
TGCGCCAGCAGCCAAGAGCCTGGTAACTCCTACGAGCAGTACTTC
CASSQEPGNSYEQYF
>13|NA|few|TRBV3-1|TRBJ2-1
TGTGCCAGCAGCCAAGGGGTAGGGTTTGAGCAGTTCTTC
CASSQGVGFEQFF
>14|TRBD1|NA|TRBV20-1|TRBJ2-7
TGCAGTGCTAGACCGGGACAGGGGGACTACGAGCAGTACTTC
CSARPGQGDYEQYF
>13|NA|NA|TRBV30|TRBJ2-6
TGTGCCTGGAGTGTGGCTGGGGCCAACGTCCTGACTTTC
CAWSVAGANVLTF
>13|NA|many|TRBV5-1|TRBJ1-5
TGCGCCAGCAGCCCGACTGGAACTCAGCCCCAGCATTTT
CASSPTGTQPQHF
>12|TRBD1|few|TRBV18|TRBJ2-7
TGTGCCAGCTCACCGACAGGGAGCGAGCAGTACTTC
CASSPTGSEQYF
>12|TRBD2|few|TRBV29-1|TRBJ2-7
TGCAGCGTCGGGACTAGCAGATACGAGCAGTACTTC
CSVGTSRYEQYF
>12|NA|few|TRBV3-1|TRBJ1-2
TGTGCCAGCAGCCAAGGAAGTCTAAGCTACACCTTC
CASSQGSLSYTF
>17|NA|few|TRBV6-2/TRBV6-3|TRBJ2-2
TGTGCCAGCAGTTACGATCGCTGGACAGAAAACACCGGGGAGCTGTTTTTT
CASSYDRWTENTGELFF
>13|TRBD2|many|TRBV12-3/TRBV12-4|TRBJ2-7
TGTGCCAGCGTAGCGGGGAGCTCCTACGAGCAGTACTTC
CASVAGSSYEQYF
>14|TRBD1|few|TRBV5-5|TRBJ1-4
TGTGCCAGCAGCACCGGGACAGCTAATGAAAAACTGTTTTTT
CASSTGTANEKLFF
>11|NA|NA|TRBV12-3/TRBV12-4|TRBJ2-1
TGTGCCAGCAGTTTTTTAGATGAGCAGTTCTTC
CASSFLDEQFF
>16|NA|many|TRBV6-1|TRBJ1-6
TGTGCCAGCAGGTCCCGGAGGCAGGGCGGAAATTCACCCCTCCACTTT
CASRSRRQGGNSPLHF
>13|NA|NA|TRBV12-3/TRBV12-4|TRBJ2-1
TGTGCCAGCACCGGGACTGTTTACAATGAGCAGTTCTTC
CASTGTVYNEQFF
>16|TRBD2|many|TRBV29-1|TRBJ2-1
TGCAGCGTTGAAGCGCGGCGACTAGCGGGGGGGAATGAGCAGTTCTTC
CSVEARRLAGGNEQFF
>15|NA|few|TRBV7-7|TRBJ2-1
TGTGCCAGCAGCCCTAGCAGGGTGTTAAGCAATGAGCAGTTCTTC
CASSPSRVLSNEQFF
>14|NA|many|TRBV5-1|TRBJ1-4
TGCGCCAGCAGCTCGGGTGTCCTTAATGAAAAACTGTTTTTT
CASSSGVLNEKLFF
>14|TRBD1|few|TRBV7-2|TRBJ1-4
TGTGCCAGCAGCCTCCGACAGGGCAGCGAAAAACTGTTTTTT
CASSLRQGSEKLFF
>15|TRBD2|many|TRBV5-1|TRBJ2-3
TGCGCCAGCGGACTAGCGGGGGGGCATGGAGATACGCAGTATTTT
CASGLAGGHGDTQYF
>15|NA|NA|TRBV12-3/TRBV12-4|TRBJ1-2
TGTGCCAGCAATTATGACAGCACTCCCTTCTATGGCTACACCTTC
CASNYDSTPFYGYTF
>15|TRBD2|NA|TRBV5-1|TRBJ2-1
TGCGCCAGCAGCTTGGAGCGGGAGAGCGACAATGAGCAGTTCTTC
CASSLERESDNEQFF
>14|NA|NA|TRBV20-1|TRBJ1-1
TGCAGTCCAAAGCCGACACTCCAGAACACTGAAGCTTTCTTT
CSPKPTLQNTEAFF
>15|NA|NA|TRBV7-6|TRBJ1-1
TGTGCCAGCAGCTTAGGACGTGGGAGTCGTCTTGAAGCTTTCTTT
CASSLGRGSRLEAFF
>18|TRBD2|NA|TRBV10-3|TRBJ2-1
TGTGCCATCAGTGGAGAAAAGGGACTAGCGGGACTTGGGAATGAGCAGTTCTTC
CAISGEKGLAGLGNEQFF
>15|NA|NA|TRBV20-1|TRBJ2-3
TGCAGTGCTAGCGGGGCAGCGATTAGCACAGATACGCAGTATTTT
CSASGAAISTDTQYF
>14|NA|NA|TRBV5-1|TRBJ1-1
TGCGCCAGCAGCTTGGCGATGTCAGGGACTGAAGCTTTCTTT
CASSLAMSGTEAFF
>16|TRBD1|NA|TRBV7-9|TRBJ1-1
TGTGCCAGCAGCAACGACAGGGGTGGGGTGAACACTGAAGCTTTCTTT
CASSNDRGGVNTEAFF
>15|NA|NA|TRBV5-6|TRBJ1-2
TGTGCCAGCAGCTTGGCGGGCAGGGGAAACTATGGCTACACCTTC
CASSLAGRGNYGYTF
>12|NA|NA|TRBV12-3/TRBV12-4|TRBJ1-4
TGTGCCAGCAGTTGGGGGGCAAGTGGACTGTTTTTT
CASSWGASGLFF
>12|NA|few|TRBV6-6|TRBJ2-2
TGTGCCAGCCTTCAGGAAGGCGGGGAGCTGTTTTTT
CASLQEGGELFF
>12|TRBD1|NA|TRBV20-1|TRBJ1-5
TGCAGTGGCGGACAGGGCAGTCAGCCCCAGCATTTT
CSGGQGSQPQHF
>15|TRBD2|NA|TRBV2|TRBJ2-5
TGTGCCAGCAGGTGGACTAGCGGGAGCCAAGAGACCCAGTACTTC
CASRWTSGSQETQYF
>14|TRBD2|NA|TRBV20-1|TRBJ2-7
TGCAGTGCTAACCGGGTTAGCGGGACGCCCGAGCAGTACTTC
CSANRVSGTPEQYF
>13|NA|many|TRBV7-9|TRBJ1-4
TGTGCCAGCAGCTTAGACTTATTCTCCGCACTGTTTTTT
CASSLDLFSALFF
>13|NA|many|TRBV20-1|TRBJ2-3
TGCAGTGCCGAGGAGAGCAACACAGATACGCAGTATTTT
CSAEESNTDTQYF
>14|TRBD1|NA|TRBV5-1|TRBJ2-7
TGCGCCAGCAGCAGCGGACAGGGGAAGGGGGAGCAGTACTTC
CASSSGQGKGEQYF
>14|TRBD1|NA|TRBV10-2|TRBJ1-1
TGCGCCAGCACCCCAGACAGGGTCTACACTGAAGCTTTCTTT
CASTPDRVYTEAFF
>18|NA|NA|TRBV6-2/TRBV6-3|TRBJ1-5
TGTGCCAGCAGTTACAGCCCTCCGGGGGGAATTTTCAATCAGCCCCAGCATTTT
CASSYSPPGGIFNQPQHF
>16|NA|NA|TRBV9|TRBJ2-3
TGTGCCAGCAGCGTAGGAGTCGGGCGGGCGGGATATACGCAGTATTTT
CASSVGVGRAGYTQYF
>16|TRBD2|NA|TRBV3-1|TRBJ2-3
TGTGCCAGCAGCCAAGAGGGGACTAGCGTCACAGATACGCAGTATTTT
CASSQEGTSVTDTQYF
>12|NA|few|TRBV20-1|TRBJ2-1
TGCAGTGCTACCCAGGGGTGGAATGAGCAGTTCTTC
CSATQGWNEQFF
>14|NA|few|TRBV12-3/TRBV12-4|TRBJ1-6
TGTGCCAGCAGTCCTCAGGGTTATAATTCACCCCTCCACTTT
CASSPQGYNSPLHF
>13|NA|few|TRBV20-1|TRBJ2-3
TGCAGTGCTAGAAGGGACCGTCCAGATACGCAGTATTTT
CSARRDRPDTQYF
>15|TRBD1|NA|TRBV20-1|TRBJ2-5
TGCAGTGCTAGGCCACAGGGGGAGCTCCAAGAGACCCAGTACTTC
CSARPQGELQETQYF
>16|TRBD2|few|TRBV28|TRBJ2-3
TGTGCCAGCAGTTTACTCCTAGCGGGAGGGGGGGATACGCAGTATTTT
CASSLLLAGGGDTQYF
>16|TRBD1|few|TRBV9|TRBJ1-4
TGTGCCAGCAGCGGAGGGACAGGTCGGGGTAATGAAAAACTGTTTTTT
CASSGGTGRGNEKLFF
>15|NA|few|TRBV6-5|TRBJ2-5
TGTGCCAGCAGTTATGTAACTACACGACAAGAGACCCAGTACTTC
CASSYVTTRQETQYF
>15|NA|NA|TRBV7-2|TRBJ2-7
TGTGCCAGCAGCTTAGTTCGGGGAAATATCAACGAGCAGTACTTC
CASSLVRGNINEQYF
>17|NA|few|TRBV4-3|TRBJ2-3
TGCGCCAGCAGCCAAGTCTCTTCAACTAGCTACACAGATACGCAGTATTTT
CASSQVSSTSYTDTQYF
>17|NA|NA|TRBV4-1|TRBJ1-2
TGCGCCAGCAGCCAAGCCCCCTTACAGATGGGCAACTATGGCTACACCTTC
CASSQAPLQMGNYGYTF
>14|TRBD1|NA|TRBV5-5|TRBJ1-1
TGTGCCAGCAGCACAAGACAGGGGGCGACTGAAGCTTTCTTT
CASSTRQGATEAFF
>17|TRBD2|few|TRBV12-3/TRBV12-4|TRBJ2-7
TGTGCCAGCAGCCTAGATACGAGACTAGCGGGAGTCCACGAGCAGTACTTC
CASSLDTRLAGVHEQYF
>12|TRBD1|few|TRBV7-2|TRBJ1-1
TGTGCCAGCAACCAGGGGGGCCCTGAAGCTTTCTTT
CASNQGGPEAFF
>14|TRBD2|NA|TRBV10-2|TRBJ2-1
TGCGCCAGCGAACTAGCGGGAGGGGTCAATGAGCAGTTCTTC
CASELAGGVNEQFF
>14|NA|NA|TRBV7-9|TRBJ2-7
TGTGCCAGCAGCTTATCCGCTCATAGCTACGAGCAGTACTTC
CASSLSAHSYEQYF
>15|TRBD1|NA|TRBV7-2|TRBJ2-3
TGTGCCAGCAGCTTAATGGGACAGCCTACAGATACGCAGTATTTT
CASSLMGQPTDTQYF
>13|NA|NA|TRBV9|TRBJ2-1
TGTGCCAGCAGCCCCATACGGGACAATGAGCAGTTCTTC
CASSPIRDNEQFF
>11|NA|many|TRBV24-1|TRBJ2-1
TGTGCCACCAGTGATTACAATGAGCAGTTCTTC
CATSDYNEQFF